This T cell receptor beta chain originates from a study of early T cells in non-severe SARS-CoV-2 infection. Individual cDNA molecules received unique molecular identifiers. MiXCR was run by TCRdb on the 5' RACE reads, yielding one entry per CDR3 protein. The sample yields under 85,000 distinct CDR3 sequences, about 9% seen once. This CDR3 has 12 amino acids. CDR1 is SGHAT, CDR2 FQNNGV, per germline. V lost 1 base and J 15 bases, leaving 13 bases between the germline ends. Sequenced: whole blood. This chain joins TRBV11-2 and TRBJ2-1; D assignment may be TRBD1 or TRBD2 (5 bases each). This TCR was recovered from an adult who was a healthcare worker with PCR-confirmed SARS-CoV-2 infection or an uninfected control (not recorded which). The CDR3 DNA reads TGTGCCAGCAGCTTAGTTCATGAGGGGATGTTCTTC. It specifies CASSLVHEGMFF.